These 10 T cell receptor beta chains came from one sample sequenced in a study of Tregs in tolerant kidney transplant recipients. The protocol was immunoSEQ multiplex PCR, while the TCRdb copy is restricted to in-frame clones and leaves out a portion. The table shows around 86,000 clones, with roughly nine tenths occurring only once. Related graft donors supplied nonmyeloablative bone marrow transplants, and mixed chimerism was transient. The sample consisted of CD4+ T cells from blood (PBMCs), taken 24 months after the transplant. All receptors derive from a human patient who received a combined kidney and bone marrow transplant. Some T cells here may be from the graft donor.

As DNA, the CDR3 is TGTGCCAGCAGTCCACACCAGGACAGGGATTGGGGCTACACCTTC. Translated, it gives CASSPHQDRDWGYTF. The chain employs TRBV28 and TRBJ1-2, with 8 nucleotides matching TRBD1. The CDR3 consists of 15 residues. Germline-derived CDR1 and CDR2 are MDHEN and SYDVKM. With V trimmed by 5 bases and J by 8 bases, 13 bases remained unmatched.

This chain uses TRBV2 with TRBJ1-1, with D uncertain. There are 13 residues in the CDR3. Germline CDR1 reads SNHLY; CDR2 reads FYNNEI. V was cut by 0 bases and J by 5 bases, with 7 bases left in between. The CDR3 is CASSEARETEAFF. CDR3 bases: TGTGCCAGCAGTGAAGCCCGGGAAACTGAAGCTTTCTTT.

This sequence joins TRBV5-6 and TRBJ1-1; 9 nucleotides agree with TRBD1. V dropped 5 bases and J dropped 2; count of bases not matched to a gene: 4. The CDR3 has 14 amino acids. Germline lookup yields CDR1 SGHDT and CDR2 YYEEEE. CDR3 sequence reads: CASRWGQGNTEAFF. CDR3 nucleotide sequence: TGTGCCAGCAGATGGGGACAGGGCAACACTGAAGCTTTCTTT. Full variable domain (missing parts from reference TRBV5-6 and TRBJ1-1): DAGVTQSPTHLIKTRGQQVTLRCSPKSGHDTVSWYQQALGQGPQFIFQYYEEEERQRGNFPDRFSGHQFPNYSSELNVNALLLGDSALYLCASRWGQGNTEAFFGQGTRLTVV.

V usage is TRBV7-6 and J usage is TRBJ2-3, with 10 bases matching TRBD2. After removal of 4 bases from V and 8 bases from J, the junction contained 6 bases not matched to a gene. This CDR3 is built from 14 residues. Germline CDR1 and CDR2: SGHVS and FNYEAQ. CDR3 sequence (DNA): TGTGCCAGCAGCTACAGCGGGGGGGCTGTTACGCAGTATTTT. Its translation: CASSYSGGAVTQYF.

The chain recombines TRBV4-3 with TRBJ2-3; 7 bases are a match to TRBD2. J lost 0 bases, V lost 4 bases, and 7 bases had no gene match. This CDR3 spans 16 amino acids. CDR1 is LGHNA, CDR2 YSLEER, per germline. Here the CDR3 reads CASSLWGGTSTDTQYF. In DNA, the CDR3 is TGCGCCAGCAGCCTATGGGGGGGGACGAGCACAGATACGCAGTATTTT.

V and J are TRBV9 and TRBJ2-3; 9 nucleotides match TRBD1. Germline V gene lookup returns CDR1 SGDLS and CDR2 YYNGEE. V gave up 3 bases and J gave up 4 bases; unmatched junction bases: 15. There are 18 residues in the CDR3. For the CDR3, the DNA is TGTGCCAGCAGCGATCAAGTCGGGACAGGGATTGGGGCAGATACGCAGTATTTT. Its protein is CASSDQVGTGIGADTQYF.

This rearrangement joins TRBV7-2 to TRBJ2-3; tentatively, D is TRBD2 (6 bases). CDR1 is SGHTA, CDR2 FQGNSA, per germline. The CDR3 spans 15 residues. The ends were cut back, 2 bases at V and 2 bases at J, with 11 bases in the middle. CDR3 region: CASSLRSGSTDTQYF. DNA of the CDR3: TGTGCCAGCAGCTTACGTAGCGGTTCCACAGATACGCAGTATTTT.

The chain has TRBV7-6 and TRBJ2-7; TRBD2 is a possible D gene (5 bases). Germline CDR1 and CDR2: SGHVS and FNYEAQ. Trimming took 4 bases from V and 5 from J, leaving 24 bases between them. This CDR3 is 17 amino acids long. CDR3 residues: CASSSPRGSDYLDEQYF. The CDR3 nucleotides read TGTGCCAGCAGCTCCCCTAGAGGGTCCGACTACCTGGACGAGCAGTACTTC.

The chain recombines TRBV2 with TRBJ1-1, with D possibly matching TRBD1 (5 bases). With 6 bases removed from V and 4 bases from J, the gap between germline ends came to 15 bases. The CDR3 covers 14 residues. The germline gives CDR1 SNHLY, CDR2 FYNNEI. The CDR3 reads CASRPTVTLTEAFF. Written as DNA, the CDR3 is TGTGCCAGCAGACCGACAGTGACCCTCACTGAAGCTTTCTTT.

The chain recombines TRBV5-4 with TRBJ2-1; the match to TRBD1 covers 12 bases. J was trimmed by 10 bases and V by 9 bases; bases with no gene match: 14. The CDR3 has 15 amino acids. The germline CDR1 and CDR2 sequences are SGHNT and YYREEE (reference sequence). CDR3 in DNA: TGTGCCACGGCACGAACGGGACAGGGGGCGAACGAGCAGTTCTTC. Translating gives CATARTGQGANEQFF. The full variable domain, its missing parts supplied by reference TRBV5-4 and TRBJ2-1, is ETGVTQSPTHLIKTRGQQVTLRCSSQSGHNTVSWYQQALGQGPQFIFQYYREEENGRGNFPPRFSGLQFPNYSSELNVNALELDDSALYLCATARTGQGANEQFFGPGTRLTVL.